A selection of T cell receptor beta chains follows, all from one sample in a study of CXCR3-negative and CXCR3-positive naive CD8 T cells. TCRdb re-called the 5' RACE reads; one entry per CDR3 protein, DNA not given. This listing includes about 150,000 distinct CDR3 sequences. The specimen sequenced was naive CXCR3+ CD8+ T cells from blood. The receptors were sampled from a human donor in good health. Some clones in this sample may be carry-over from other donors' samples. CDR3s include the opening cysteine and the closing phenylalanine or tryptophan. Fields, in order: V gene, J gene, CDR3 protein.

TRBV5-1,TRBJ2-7,CASRSLTSGIWYEQYF
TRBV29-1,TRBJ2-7,CSVRRGGSYEQYF
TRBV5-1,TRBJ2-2,CASSLALGANTGELFF
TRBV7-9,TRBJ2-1,CASSGVIGETVTYNEQFF
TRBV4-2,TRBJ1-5,CASSQGDGAVYSQPQHF
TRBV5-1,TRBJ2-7,CASSLSSYEQYF
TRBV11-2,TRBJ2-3,CASSLGPRDYTDTQYF
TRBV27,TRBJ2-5,CAGSLLGLAGGPSGETQYF
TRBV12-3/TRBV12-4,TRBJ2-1,CASSFADGHNEQFF
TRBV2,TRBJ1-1,CASSYDPANTEAFF
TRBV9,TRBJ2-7,CASSVGDRSEQYF
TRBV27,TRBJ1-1,CASSFGSMNTEAFF
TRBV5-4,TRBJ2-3,CATQDYDFSTDTQYF
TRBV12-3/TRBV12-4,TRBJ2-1,CASGVDSYNEQFF
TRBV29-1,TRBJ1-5,CSVEEGGNQPQHF
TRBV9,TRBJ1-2,CASSVDTWDGYTF
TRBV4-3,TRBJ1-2,CASSQDMDRGLGYTF
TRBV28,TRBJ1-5,CASSSPGSDRGYQNQPQHF
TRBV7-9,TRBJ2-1,CASSPGAVTLHNEQFF
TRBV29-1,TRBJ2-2,CSAPLAAGELFF
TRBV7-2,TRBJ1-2,CASERDGGWNYGYTF
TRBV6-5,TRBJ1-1,CASSYHREGTEAFF
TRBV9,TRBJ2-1,CASSFWTSGPSYNEQFF
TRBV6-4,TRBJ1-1,CASSDSANTEAFF
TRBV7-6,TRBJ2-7,CASSLAQGQRYEQCF
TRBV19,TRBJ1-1,CASSIYGTAGSTEAFF
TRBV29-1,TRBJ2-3,CSVDGSTDTQYF
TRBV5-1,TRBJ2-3,CASNREGPDTQYF
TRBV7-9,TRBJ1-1,CASSYGNTEAFF
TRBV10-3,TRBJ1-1,CAISELTRGSEAFF
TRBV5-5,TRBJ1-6,CASSLGDPGSYSYNSPLHF
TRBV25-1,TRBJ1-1,CASSAGGITEAFF
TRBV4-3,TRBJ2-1,CASSLETSGSYNEQFF
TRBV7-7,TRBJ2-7,CASSLARGGGYEQYF
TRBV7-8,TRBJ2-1,CASSLVLSGNNEQFF
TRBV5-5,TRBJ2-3,CASSLTSPADTQYF
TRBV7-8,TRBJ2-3,CASSPRWGVRTDTQYF
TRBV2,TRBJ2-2,CTSSGGQGGNTGELFF
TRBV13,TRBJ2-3,CASSPSGESTDTQYF
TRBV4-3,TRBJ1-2,CASSLTTGAADYGYTF